This TCR beta chain came from a study of regulatory T cells in long-lasting Graves disease. Study-wide findings and caveats: TRBV28, TRBJ1-2 and TRBJ2-5 were favored in persistent disease.

As to this clonotype: The antigen remains undetermined.

V lost 7 bases and J lost 3, with 19 bases in between. The CDR3 sequence is 15 residues long. Germline V gene lookup returns CDR1 MNHEY and CDR2 SMNVEV (reference sequence). To make TCR beta libraries, researchers used iRepertoire HTBI primers and Arm-PCR of CDR3 regions. Source study methods: Some 57 TRBV and approximately 13 TRBJ segments were identified across samples. TCRdb re-called the multiplex PCR reads with MiXCR, one entry per CDR3 protein. TCRdb's processing, not the study's, gives the V and J calls here. The sample has about 540,000 distinct CDR3 sequences; about 14% are singletons. Stated time point: newly diagnosed GD, antithyroid drugs for less than 3 months. Following extraction of RNA from PBMCs, that RNA was used to make the TCR library. The authors drew patients from an endocrinology department in Xi'an, China. This same sample was also taken into another study, of T cells in Graves' hyperthyroidism and ophthalmopathy. According to that study: The HTBI primer set served for first-round RT-PCR of the TCR CDR3.

The chain is built from TRBV27 and TRBJ2-7; a weak D match, TRBD2 (7 bases). The source is a man between 25 and 39 years old with Graves disease. This material consisted of peripheral blood mononuclear cells (PBMCs), taken at new diagnosis, from a patient treated with antithyroid drugs. The CDR3 DNA follows: TGTGCCAGCATGGGCTACGGGGGGCCATTCTACGAGCAGTACTTC. Residues: CASMGYGGPFYEQYF.